The 23 T cell receptor beta chains presented below share a single source sample, sequenced in a study of T-cell reconstitution after alpha-beta-depleted transplantation in children. It was with unique molecular identifiers that the TCRbeta library was prepared. TCRdb processed the PCR reads anew with MiXCR; each CDR3 protein has one entry. The profile shows 500,000 or so distinct CDR3 sequences, about 31% of them singletons. The sample consisted of PBMCs from the stem cell graft donor, taken from the stem cell graft. These receptors all come from a human donor who donated a stem cell graft to a child with aplastic anemia.

The gene calls are TRBV27 and TRBJ2-6, with 10 bases matching TRBD2. Germline-derived CDR1 and CDR2 are MNHEY and SMNVEV (reference sequence). The CDR3 has 23 residues. J gave up 2 bases and V 3 bases, and 22 bases lay outside the gene matches. CDR3 nucleotides: TGTGCCAGCAGTTTTTCCCCGGGCCTCCGGACTAGCGGCACCGCCACTGGGGCCAACGTCCTGACTTTC. It codes for CASSFSPGLRTSGTATGANVLTF.

This rearrangement joins TRBV25-1 to TRBJ1-2; 9 nucleotides align to TRBD1. The V gene end was trimmed by 1 base and the J gene end by 0 bases; junction bases not matched to a gene: 6. CDR3 size: 17 residues. CDR1 and CDR2 (germline): MGHDK, SYGVNS. The CDR3 is CASSEWDRAQPNYGYTF. The CDR3 DNA reads TGTGCCAGCAGTGAATGGGACAGGGCCCAGCCTAACTATGGCTACACCTTC.

This clonotype has only a few counts. V is TRBV29-1 and J is TRBJ2-7; D is uncertain. Germline CDR1 and CDR2: SQVTM and ANQGSEA. V shed 7 bases and J shed 2 bases, with 15 bases lying between them. This CDR3 spans 13 amino acids. The CDR3, as DNA: TGCAGCGGATCCTCAGTTGGGCCCTACGAGCAGTACTTC. This gives the protein CSGSSVGPYEQYF.

This clonotype was seen more than once but under ten times. The chain has TRBV28 and TRBJ2-3; the match to TRBD1 covers 7 bases. J lost 11 bases, V lost 1 base, and 3 bases had no gene match. CDR1 MDHEN and CDR2 SYDVKM come from the germline V gene. The CDR3 loop spans 12 amino acids. CDR3 in amino acids: CASSLLGQRQYF. The CDR3 DNA follows: TGTGCCAGCAGTTTATTGGGACAGAGGCAGTATTTT.

J is TRBJ1-5 and V is TRBV20-1; D possibly corresponds to TRBD1 (5 bases). V was cut by 1 base and J by 2 bases, with 12 bases left in between. Germline V gene data show CDR1 as DFQATT and CDR2 as SNEGSKA (reference sequence). CDR3 length: 15 residues. The DNA for the CDR3 is TGCAGTGCTAGAGGATTGGGACGAGGCAATCAGCCCCAGCATTTT. Amino acid sequence: CSARGLGRGNQPQHF.

This clonotype was seen only a few times. The chain carries TRBV29-1 and TRBJ2-3, with 9 bases lining up with TRBD1. The CDR3 extends over 14 amino acids. Germline CDR1 reads SQVTM; CDR2 reads ANQGSEA. The V and J ends lost 5 bases and 4 bases, in that order; junction bases with no gene match: 7. In DNA form, the CDR3 reads TGCAGCGTTTTGGGACAGGGTCGGGCAGATACGCAGTATTTT. It encodes CSVLGQGRADTQYF.

The chain combines TRBV28 with TRBJ2-7; 7 nucleotides line up with TRBD1. V shed 3 bases and J 2 bases; nucleotides not matched to a gene: 4. Germline values: CDR1 MDHEN, CDR2 SYDVKM. The CDR3 consists of 14 residues. The CDR3 spells CASSLRGPAYEQYF. The CDR3 nucleotides read TGTGCCAGCAGTTTGAGGGGGCCGGCCTACGAGCAGTACTTC.

This clonotype was observed many times. The chain recombines TRBV20-1 with TRBJ2-1, with 9 bases lining up with TRBD2. Germline V gene lookup returns CDR1 DFQATT and CDR2 SNEGSKA (reference sequence). V dropped 5 bases and J dropped 5; count of bases not matched to a gene: 10. CDR3 size: 15 residues. Here the CDR3 reads CSASPGTSPHNEQFF. The CDR3, as DNA: TGCAGTGCTTCTCCCGGGACTAGCCCCCACAATGAGCAGTTCTTC.

This clonotype was seen ten or more times. This chain connects TRBV20-1 to TRBJ2-5; D gene ambiguous. Trimming cost V 6 bases and J 0 bases, with 8 bases left between them. The germline V gene has CDR1 DFQATT and CDR2 SNEGSKA (reference sequence). This CDR3 region has 12 residues. CDR3 amino acids: CSAPGDQETQYF. Written as DNA, the CDR3 is TGCAGTGCCCCGGGCGACCAAGAGACCCAGTACTTC.

This clonotype has just a few counts. The J gene is TRBJ1-6, the V gene TRBV7-2; D not certain. V gave up 5 bases and J gave up 6 bases, with 14 bases separating them. The CDR3 is made up of 15 amino acids. Germline loops: CDR1 SGHTA, CDR2 FQGNSA. DNA of the CDR3: TGTGCCAGCAGCCGCGAGGAGGGCAGTAATTCACCCCTCCACTTT. Amino acids: CASSREEGSNSPLHF.

This clonotype was counted a few times. This rearrangement joins TRBV29-1 to TRBJ2-7; 11 bases match TRBD2. CDR1 and CDR2 (germline): SQVTM, ANQGSEA. This CDR3 has 16 amino acids. V shed 0 bases, J shed 2 bases, and the junction held 6 bases outside the gene matches. CDR3 DNA: TGCAGCGTTGAAGATTGGCTAGCGGGAGGCACCTACGAGCAGTACTTC. This codes for CSVEDWLAGGTYEQYF.

V gene TRBV11-2 combines with J gene TRBJ2-4; weak D call: TRBD2 (7 bases). V lost 4 bases to trimming and J lost 10 bases, with 23 bases between them. Germline CDR1 is SGHAT and CDR2 is FQNNGV. This CDR3 is 16 amino acids long. CDR3 sequence: CASSSVRTAGRGIQYF. The CDR3 nucleotides read TGTGCCAGCAGCTCCGTCCGGACAGCGGGGCGTGGTATTCAGTACTTC.

This clonotype occurred a few times. V gene TRBV25-1 combines with J gene TRBJ1-5; D is possibly TRBD1 (5 bases). Germline lookup yields CDR1 MGHDK and CDR2 SYGVNS. The V end lost 1 base, the J end lost 6 bases, and 10 bases lay between the germline ends. The CDR3 runs 14 residues. CDR3: CASSESGYGQPQHF. The CDR3 DNA is TGTGCCAGCAGTGAATCAGGGTACGGTCAGCCCCAGCATTTT. Supplemented by reference TRBV25-1 and TRBJ1-5, the full variable domain reads EADIYQTPRYLVIGTGKKITLECSQTMGHDKMYWYQQDPGMELHLIHYSYGVNSTEKGDLSSESTVSRIRTEHFPLTLESARPSHTSQYLCASSESGYGQPQHFGDGTRLSIL.

Worth noting for this clonotype: A clone one base away is much larger, so this may be a read error. The chain links TRBV20-1 to TRBJ1-2, with D possibly TRBD1 on 5 matching bases. Germline V gene data show CDR1 as DFQATT and CDR2 as SNEGSKA (reference sequence). The CDR3 extends over 12 amino acids. V was cut by 5 bases and J by 2 bases, with 9 bases left in between. The CDR3 DNA sequence: TGCAGTGCTGGGGAGGGGAACTATGGCTACACCTTC. Translation gives CSAGEGNYGYTF.

This chain connects TRBV12-3 or TRBV12-4 to TRBJ1-2, with a tentative D call TRBD1 (6 bases). Trimming took off 2 bases at V and 5 bases at J, with 9 bases between the two ends. This CDR3 region has 13 residues. The CDR3 DNA reads TGTGCCAGCAGTTTAAAGGGGGGGTATGGCTACACCTTC. Protein sequence: CASSLKGGYGYTF.

V is TRBV5-4 and J is TRBJ2-1; the match to TRBD2 covers 7 bases. CDR1 SGHNT and CDR2 YYREEE come from the germline V gene (reference sequence). This CDR3 is 15 amino acids long. J lost 3 bases, V lost 2 bases, and 5 bases had no gene match. DNA of the CDR3: TGTGCCAGCAGCTTAGACGCTAGCGGCTACAATGAGCAGTTCTTC. The encoded protein is CASSLDASGYNEQFF.

This clonotype has more than one count but fewer than ten. The chain employs TRBV7-8 and TRBJ1-4, with D maybe TRBD1 (5 bases). V lost 5 bases and J lost 10, with 14 bases in between. The CDR3 runs 13 residues. Germline V gene data show CDR1 as SGHVS and CDR2 as FQNEAQ. Here the CDR3 DNA reads TGTGCCAGCAGCATTCGGGACGTCGGAAAACTGTTTTTT. This gives the protein CASSIRDVGKLFF.

This clonotype appeared a few times. The chain has TRBV7-9 and TRBJ1-1; D is unclear. The ends were cut back, 1 base at V and 4 bases at J, with 10 bases in the middle. The CDR3 is 14 residues long. CDR1 is SEHNR and CDR2 is FQNEAQ in the germline V gene (reference sequence). This chain's CDR3 is CASSLVLGITEAFF. DNA for the CDR3: TGTGCCAGCAGCTTAGTCTTGGGAATCACTGAAGCTTTCTTT.

A few counts support this clonotype. V and J are TRBV7-6 and TRBJ1-1; D unresolved. The length of the CDR3 is 15 residues. Germline V lookup: CDR1 SGHVS, CDR2 FNYEAQ. With 1 base removed from V and 5 bases from J, the gap between germline ends came to 14 bases. Written as DNA, the CDR3 is TGTGCCAGCAGCTTAGTGTCCAGCAGAGGGACTGAAGCTTTCTTT. This translates into CASSLVSSRGTEAFF. Drawing the rest from reference TRBV7-6 and TRBJ1-1, the complete variable domain is GAGVSQSPRYKVTKRGQDVALRCDPISGHVSLYWYRQALGQGPEFLTYFNYEAQQDKSGLPNDRFSAERPEGSISTLTIQRTEQRDSAMYRCASSLVSSRGTEAFFGQGTRLTVV.

There are a few counts of this clonotype. The chain combines TRBV4-3 with TRBJ2-7; TRBD1 agrees at 9 bases. Looked up from germline, CDR1 is LGHNA and CDR2 is YSLEER. After removal of 0 bases from V and 3 bases from J, the junction contained 3 bases not matched to a gene. The CDR3 length is 15 residues. The CDR3 protein is CASSQDKDRGYEQYF. Here the CDR3 DNA reads TGCGCCAGCAGCCAAGATAAGGACAGGGGCTACGAGCAGTACTTC.

The chain has TRBV6-1 and TRBJ1-1; D gene ambiguous. Germline assignment: CDR1 MNHNS and CDR2 SASEGT. Trimming stripped 8 bases from V and 4 bases from J, with 14 bases between. This CDR3 is 13 amino acids long. The CDR3 sequence: CASRVGRSTEAFF. Here the CDR3 DNA reads TGTGCCAGCCGGGTGGGGAGAAGCACTGAAGCTTTCTTT.

The chain combines TRBV28 with TRBJ2-1, with 8 bases identical to TRBD2. CDR3 length: 14 amino acids. From germline, CDR1 is MDHEN and CDR2 SYDVKM. The V gene end was trimmed by 2 bases and the J gene end by 15 bases; junction bases not matched to a gene: 12. The CDR3 sequence is CASSLMVRGGRTFF. As DNA, the CDR3 is TGTGCCAGCAGTTTAATGGTACGAGGCGGGAGGACGTTCTTC.

The chain links TRBV7-8 to TRBJ1-5, with a weak D call TRBD1 (5 bases). The V end was cut by 5 bases, the J end by 0 bases, with 11 bases between. The CDR3 sequence is 15 residues long. Germline V gives CDR1 SGHVS, CDR2 FQNEAQ. DNA for the CDR3: TGTGCCAGCAGCGTCGACAGCTATAGCAATCAGCCCCAGCATTTT. This translates into CASSVDSYSNQPQHF.